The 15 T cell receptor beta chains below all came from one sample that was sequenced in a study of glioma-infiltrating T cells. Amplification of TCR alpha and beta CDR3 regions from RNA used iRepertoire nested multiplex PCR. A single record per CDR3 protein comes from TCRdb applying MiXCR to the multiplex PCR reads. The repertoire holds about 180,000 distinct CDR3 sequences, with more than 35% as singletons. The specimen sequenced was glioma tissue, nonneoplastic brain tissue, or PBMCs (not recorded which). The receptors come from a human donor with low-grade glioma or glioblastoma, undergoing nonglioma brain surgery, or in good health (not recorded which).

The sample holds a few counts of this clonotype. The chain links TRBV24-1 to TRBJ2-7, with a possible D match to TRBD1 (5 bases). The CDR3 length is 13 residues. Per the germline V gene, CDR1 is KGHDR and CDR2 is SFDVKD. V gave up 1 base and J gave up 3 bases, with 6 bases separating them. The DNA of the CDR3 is TGTGCCACCAGTGATTTAAGGGGCTACGAGCAGTACTTC. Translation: CATSDLRGYEQYF.

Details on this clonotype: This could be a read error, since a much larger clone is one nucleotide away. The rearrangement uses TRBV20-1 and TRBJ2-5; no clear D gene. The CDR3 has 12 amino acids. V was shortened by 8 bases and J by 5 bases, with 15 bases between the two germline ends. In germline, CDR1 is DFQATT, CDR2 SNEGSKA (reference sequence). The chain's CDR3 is CSTKDDRETQYF. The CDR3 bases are TGCAGTACCAAGGATGATCGGGAGACCCAGTACTTC.

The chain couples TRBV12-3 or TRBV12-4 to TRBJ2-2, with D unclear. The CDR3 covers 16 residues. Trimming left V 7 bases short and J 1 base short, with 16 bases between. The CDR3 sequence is CASTMTRELNTGELFF. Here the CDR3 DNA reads TGTGCCAGCACGATGACCAGAGAGCTGAACACCGGGGAGCTGTTTTTT.

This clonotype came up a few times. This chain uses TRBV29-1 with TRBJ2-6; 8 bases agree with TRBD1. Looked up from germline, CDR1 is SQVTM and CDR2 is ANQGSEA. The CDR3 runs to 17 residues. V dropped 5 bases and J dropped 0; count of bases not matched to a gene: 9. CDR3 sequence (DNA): TGCAGCGTTTACGGACAGGGATCGGTCTCTGGGGCCAACGTCCTGACTTTC. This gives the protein CSVYGQGSVSGANVLTF.

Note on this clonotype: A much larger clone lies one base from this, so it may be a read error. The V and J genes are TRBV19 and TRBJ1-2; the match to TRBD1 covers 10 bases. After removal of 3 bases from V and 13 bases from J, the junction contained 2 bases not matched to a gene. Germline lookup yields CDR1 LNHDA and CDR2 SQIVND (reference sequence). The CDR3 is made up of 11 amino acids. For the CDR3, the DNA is TGTGCCAGTAGTATGGACAGGGGGATCACCTTC. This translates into CASSMDRGITF.

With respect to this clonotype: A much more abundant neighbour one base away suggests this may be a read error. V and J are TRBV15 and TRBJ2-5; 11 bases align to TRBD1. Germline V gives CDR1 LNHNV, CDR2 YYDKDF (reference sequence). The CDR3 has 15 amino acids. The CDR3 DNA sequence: TGTGCCACCACCAGAGGGGGGACAGGGGGAGAGACCCAGTACTTC. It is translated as CATTRGGTGGETQYF.

The CDR3 loop reads CASSLNGPPDTRYF. In DNA form, the CDR3 reads TGTGCCAGCAGTTTAAATGGCCCCCCAGATACGAGGTATTTT. The chain links TRBV27 to TRBJ2-3; the D is unclear. CDR1 is MNHEY and CDR2 is SMNVEV in the germline V gene (reference sequence). The CDR3 contains 14 residues. V lost 2 bases, J lost 14 bases, and 20 bases lay in between.

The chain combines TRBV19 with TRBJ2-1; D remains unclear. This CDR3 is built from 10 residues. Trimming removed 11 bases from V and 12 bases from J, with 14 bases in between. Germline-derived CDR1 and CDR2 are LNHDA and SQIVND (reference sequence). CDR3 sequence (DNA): TGTGCCCGATTCCCGGAAGTGCAGTTCTTC. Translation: CARFPEVQFF.

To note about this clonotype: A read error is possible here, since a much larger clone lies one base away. CDR3 region: CASSLEGSVYTF. CDR3 sequence (DNA): TGTGCCAGCAGCTTAGAGGGAAGCGTCTACACCTTC. The chain has TRBV7-9 and TRBJ1-2; D is unresolved. This CDR3 has 12 amino acids. CDR1 and CDR2 from the germline V gene are SEHNR and FQNEAQ (reference sequence). Trimming pared 1 base from V and 10 bases from J, leaving 10 bases between.

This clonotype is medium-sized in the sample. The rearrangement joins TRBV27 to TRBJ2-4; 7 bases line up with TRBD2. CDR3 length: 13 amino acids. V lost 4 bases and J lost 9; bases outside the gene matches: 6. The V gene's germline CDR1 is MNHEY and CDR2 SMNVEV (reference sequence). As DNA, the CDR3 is TGTGCCAGCAGTTCCGGACTAGGAGGCATTCAGTACTTC. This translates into CASSSGLGGIQYF.

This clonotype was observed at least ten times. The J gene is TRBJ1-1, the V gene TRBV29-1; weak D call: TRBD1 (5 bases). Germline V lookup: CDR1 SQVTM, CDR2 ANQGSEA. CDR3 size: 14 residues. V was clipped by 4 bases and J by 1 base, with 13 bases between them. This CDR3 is CSVVGEEENTEAFF. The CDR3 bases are TGCAGCGTTGTGGGGGAGGAGGAGAACACTGAAGCTTTCTTT.

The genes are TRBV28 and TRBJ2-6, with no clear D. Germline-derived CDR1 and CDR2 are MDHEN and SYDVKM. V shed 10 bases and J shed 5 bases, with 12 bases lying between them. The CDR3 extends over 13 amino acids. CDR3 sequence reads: CATRTTWANVLTF. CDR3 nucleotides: TGTGCCACTAGAACCACTTGGGCCAACGTCCTGACTTTC. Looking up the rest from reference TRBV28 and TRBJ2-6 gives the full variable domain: DVKVTQSSRYLVKRTGEKVFLECVQDMDHENMFWYRQDPGLGLRLIYFSYDVKMKEKGDIPEGYSVSREKKERFSLILESASTNQTSMYLCATRTTWANVLTFGAGSRLTVL.

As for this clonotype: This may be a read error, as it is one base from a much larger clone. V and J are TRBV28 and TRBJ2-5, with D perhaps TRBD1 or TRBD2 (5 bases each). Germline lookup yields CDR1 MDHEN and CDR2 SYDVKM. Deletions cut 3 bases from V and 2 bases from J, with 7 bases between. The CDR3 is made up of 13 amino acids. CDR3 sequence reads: CASSFGAQETQYF. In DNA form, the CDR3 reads TGTGCCAGCAGTTTCGGGGCGCAAGAGACCCAGTACTTC.

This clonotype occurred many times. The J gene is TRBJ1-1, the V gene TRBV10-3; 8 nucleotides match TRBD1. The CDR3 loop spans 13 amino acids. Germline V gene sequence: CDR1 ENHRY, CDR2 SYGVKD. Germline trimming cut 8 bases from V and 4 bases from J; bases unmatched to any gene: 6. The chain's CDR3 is CAIGQTGGTEAFF. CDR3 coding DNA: TGTGCCATCGGGCAAACAGGGGGCACTGAAGCTTTCTTT.

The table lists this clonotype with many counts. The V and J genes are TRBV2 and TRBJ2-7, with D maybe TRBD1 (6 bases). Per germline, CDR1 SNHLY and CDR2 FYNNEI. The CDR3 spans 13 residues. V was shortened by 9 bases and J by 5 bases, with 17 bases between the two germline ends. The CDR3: CARNRDIANEQYF. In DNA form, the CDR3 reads TGTGCCAGGAACCGGGACATAGCCAACGAGCAGTACTTC.